Following are 11 T cell receptor beta chains from one sample sequenced in a study of blood T cell repertoires in COVID-19. Sequenced by immunoSEQ multiplex PCR; TCRdb stores in-frame clones only, minus some. The sample includes 220,000 or so clones, approximately 84% seen only once; the top ten take under 2%. Material for sequencing was peripheral blood. Every receptor here comes from a woman at least 80 years old with acute or convalescent COVID-19.

The chain couples TRBV2 to TRBJ2-1, with 7 bases matching TRBD1. Trimming removed 11 bases from V and 7 bases from J; junction bases left unmatched: 11. This CDR3 region has 13 residues. Germline CDR1 and CDR2: SNHLY and FYNNEI. The CDR3 DNA is TGTGCCTCTCTGCGCCTGGACAGGAATGAGCAGTTCTTC. It translates to CASLRLDRNEQFF. The variable domain in full, with the rest retrieved from reference TRBV2 and TRBJ2-1, is EPEVTQTPSHQVTQMGQEVILRCVPISNHLYFYWYRQILGQKVEFLVSFYNNEISEKSEIFDDQFSVERPDGSNFTLKIRSTKLEDSAMYFCASLRLDRNEQFFGPGTRLTVL.

The rearrangement uses TRBV4-2 and TRBJ1-5; TRBD1 matches 8 bases. Germline V lookup: CDR1 LGHNA, CDR2 YNFKEQ. Trimming at V came to 5 bases and at J to 4 bases, leaving 7 bases not matched to a gene. CDR3 size: 15 residues. The CDR3 coding sequence is TGTGCCAGCAGCACCTCCGACAGGGGAAATCAGCCCCAGCATTTT. Amino acid sequence: CASSTSDRGNQPQHF.

This sequence joins TRBV6-5 and TRBJ1-5; D gene ambiguous. CDR1 MNHEY and CDR2 SVGAGI come from the germline V gene. V was trimmed by 7 bases and J by 0 bases, leaving 4 bases between them. This CDR3 comprises 12 residues. In DNA form, the CDR3 reads TGTGCCAGCACTAATAGCAATCAGCCCCAGCATTTT. Translated, it gives CASTNSNQPQHF.

This chain links TRBV4-2 with TRBJ1-1; D may be TRBD1 (5 bases). CDR3 length equals 15 residues. The V gene lost 0 bases and the J gene lost 4 bases, with 12 bases spanning the gap. In germline, CDR1 is LGHNA, CDR2 YNFKEQ. CDR3 amino acids: CASSQEGQGRTEAFF. The CDR3 DNA reads as TGTGCCAGCAGCCAAGAAGGGCAGGGTCGCACTGAAGCTTTCTTT.

The chain links TRBV5-4 to TRBJ1-4, with TRBD1 matching over 9 bases. This CDR3 is 18 amino acids long. Germline CDR1 reads SGHNT; CDR2 reads YYREEE (reference sequence). After removal of 4 bases from V and 7 bases from J, the junction contained 17 bases not matched to a gene. CDR3 amino acids: CASSPGTGRGATAEKLFF. The CDR3 coding sequence is TGTGCCAGCAGCCCCGGGACAGGGAGAGGAGCTACGGCTGAAAAACTGTTTTTT.

V usage is TRBV12-5 and J usage is TRBJ2-7; the D gene is possibly TRBD1 (6 bases). V dropped 3 bases and J dropped 2 bases, with 17 bases sitting between them. The V gene's germline CDR1 is LGHNT and CDR2 FRNRAP. The CDR3 length is 16 residues. The CDR3 sequence is CASGLISGVGTYEQYF. The CDR3 DNA sequence: TGTGCTAGTGGTTTAATTTCAGGGGTAGGAACCTACGAGCAGTACTTC.

This sequence joins TRBV30 and TRBJ2-1, with D possibly TRBD2 on 7 matching bases. This CDR3 spans 11 amino acids. V was trimmed by 7 bases and J by 16 bases, leaving 20 bases between them. Germline CDR1 reads GTSNPN; CDR2 reads SVGIG (reference sequence). CDR3 nucleotides: TGTGCCTACCGGGAGGAGGACAGCGGATTCTTC. Its translation is CAYREEDSGFF.

The DNA for the CDR3 is TGCGCCAGCAGCTTGGGAGGACTTGGGAATGAGCAGTTCTTC. Its protein is CASSLGGLGNEQFF. The chain joins TRBV5-1 to TRBJ2-1; a possible D gene is TRBD2 (5 bases). CDR1 is SGHRS and CDR2 is YFSETQ in the germline V gene. This CDR3 is 14 amino acids long. Trimming removed 0 bases at V and 7 bases at J, with 11 bases between.

V and J are TRBV6-5 and TRBJ1-1, with unresolved D. Trimming left V 8 bases short and J 1 base short, with 11 bases between. The CDR3 consists of 13 residues. Germline lookup yields CDR1 MNHEY and CDR2 SVGAGI. CDR3 sequence reads: CASGRRENTEAFF. The CDR3 bases are TGTGCCAGCGGAAGACGGGAGAACACTGAAGCTTTCTTT.

The chain employs TRBV28 and TRBJ1-2, with 8 bases that match TRBD1. After removal of 6 bases from V and 4 bases from J, the junction contained 10 bases not matched to a gene. The CDR3 sequence is 15 residues long. In germline, CDR1 is MDHEN, CDR2 SYDVKM. The CDR3 loop is CASRQALTGAYGYTF. The CDR3 DNA reads TGTGCCAGCAGACAAGCCTTGACAGGGGCCTATGGCTACACCTTC.

Points on this clone: The junction differs from germline at one of its ends, possibly a read error. This chain links TRBV6-6 with TRBJ2-7; no reliable D call. This CDR3 has 11 residues. Germline lookup yields CDR1 MNHNY and CDR2 SVGAGI (reference sequence). CDR3 DNA sequence: TGTGCCAGCAGGAGATCAGGTGGTTGGAACTTC. This translates into CASRRSGGWNF.